Each of the 20 T cell receptor beta chains below was sequenced from the same sample in a study of cytomegalovirus exposure and HLA in healthy donors. The PCR employed 60 Vbeta primers together with 13 Jbeta primers. TCRdb's table, derived via immunoSEQ multiplex PCR, lists solely in-frame clones and lacks some. Seen here are 150,000 to 200,000 clones, around 85% observed once, and the top ten hold approximately 2%. The material sequenced was PBMCs. These TCRs come from a man younger than 35 in good health and CMV-seronegative.

The V gene is TRBV30, the J gene TRBJ1-1, with D maybe TRBD1 (6 bases). The germline CDR1 and CDR2 sequences are GTSNPN and SVGIG (reference sequence). V lost 6 bases, J lost 1 base, and 21 bases lay in between. The CDR3 covers 16 residues. Written as DNA, the CDR3 is TGTGCCTGCCACAACAGGGAGGGCCTAGAGAACACTGAAGCTTTCTTT. The encoded protein is CACHNREGLENTEAFF.

The rearrangement uses TRBV20-1 and TRBJ2-1, with D hard to call. This CDR3 comprises 10 residues. CDR1 DFQATT and CDR2 SNEGSKA come from the germline V gene (reference sequence). The V and J ends lost 3 bases and 10 bases respectively, with 7 bases between them. CDR3 nucleotide sequence: TGCAGTGCTAGTCCCCAGGAGCAGTTCTTC. Protein: CSASPQEQFF.

The chain couples TRBV7-8 to TRBJ2-2; D is unresolved. V was trimmed by 7 bases and J by 5 bases, leaving 5 bases between them. The CDR3 length is 11 residues. CDR1 is SGHVS and CDR2 is FQNEAQ in the germline V gene. The CDR3 sequence is CASTLTGELFF. CDR3 bases: TGTGCCAGCACCCTGACCGGGGAGCTGTTTTTT. Drawing the rest from reference TRBV7-8 and TRBJ2-2, the complete variable domain is GAGVSQSPRYKVAKRGQDVALRCDPISGHVSLFWYQQALGQGPEFLTYFQNEAQLDKSGLPSDRFFAERPEGSVSTLKIQRTQQEDSAVYLCASTLTGELFFGEGSRLTVL.

The rearrangement links TRBV5-1 to TRBJ2-7; D may be TRBD1 (7 bases). CDR1 and CDR2 from the germline V gene are SGHRS and YFSETQ. This CDR3 has 15 residues. The V and J ends lost 4 bases and 1 base respectively, with 15 bases between them. The CDR3 sequence is CASSPLQGTSYEQYF. The CDR3 DNA reads as TGCGCCAGCAGCCCCCTACAGGGGACTTCCTACGAGCAGTACTTC. Supplemented by reference TRBV5-1 and TRBJ2-7, the full variable domain reads KAGVTQTPRYLIKTRGQQVTLSCSPISGHRSVSWYQQTPGQGLQFLFEYFSETQRNKGNFPGRFSGRQFSNSRSEMNVSTLELGDSALYLCASSPLQGTSYEQYFGPGTRLTVT.

The rearrangement joins TRBV20-1 to TRBJ2-1; a possible D gene is TRBD2 (6 bases). V gave up 3 bases and J gave up 9 bases, with 9 bases separating them. This CDR3 is built from 11 residues. The germline V gene encodes CDR1 DFQATT and CDR2 SNEGSKA (reference sequence). The CDR3 nucleotides read TGCAGTGCTAGTAGCGGTCTTGAGCAGTTCTTC. Its translation: CSASSGLEQFF.

The chain recombines TRBV4-3 with TRBJ2-2; TRBD2 matches 12 bases. The J segment lost 2 bases and the V segment lost 0 bases, leaving 4 bases of the junction unmatched. The CDR3 is made up of 18 amino acids. CDR1 is LGHNA, CDR2 YSLEER, per germline. The CDR3: CASSQEGGLAGNTGELFF. Written as DNA, the CDR3 is TGCGCCAGCAGCCAAGAAGGGGGACTAGCGGGTAACACCGGGGAGCTGTTTTTT.

This clone came up once. The chain employs TRBV19 and TRBJ2-3, with 8 bases aligning to TRBD2. Germline lookup yields CDR1 LNHDA and CDR2 SQIVND (reference sequence). J lost 8 bases, V lost 8 bases, and 9 bases had no gene match. The CDR3 runs to 13 residues. CDR3 nucleotide sequence: TGTGCCAGTTCAGCGGGAGTTGGGGGTACGCAGTATTTT. Translation gives CASSAGVGGTQYF.

The V gene is TRBV7-2, the J gene TRBJ1-2; D unresolved. The germline V gene has CDR1 SGHTA and CDR2 FQGNSA. V gave up 3 bases and J gave up 6 bases, with 17 bases separating them. The CDR3 consists of 15 residues. The chain's CDR3 is CASSFVPGLMDGYTF. As DNA, the CDR3 is TGTGCCAGCAGCTTCGTCCCCGGACTTATGGATGGCTACACCTTC.

This clone occurred a few times. CDR3 DNA sequence: TGTGCCATCAGGAGAGCGGGAGCAGACCAAGAGACCCAGTACTTC. Amino acid sequence: CAIRRAGADQETQYF. The genes are TRBV10-3 and TRBJ2-5; 8 bases line up with TRBD2. In germline, CDR1 is ENHRY, CDR2 SYGVKD. CDR3 length: 15 residues. V gave up 6 bases and J gave up 0 bases; unmatched junction bases: 6.

The CDR3 is CASQGAQSPLHF. DNA of the CDR3: TGTGCCAGTCAGGGGGCGCAGTCACCCCTCCACTTT. The J gene is TRBJ1-6, the V gene TRBV19; TRBD1 matches at 8 bases. The germline gives CDR1 LNHDA, CDR2 SQIVND (reference sequence). CDR3 size: 12 residues. V shed 8 bases, J shed 10 bases, and the junction held 4 bases outside the gene matches.

The CDR3 here is CASTAVTSYNEQFF. The CDR3 bases are TGTGCCAGCACTGCGGTAACGTCCTACAATGAGCAGTTCTTC. This sequence joins TRBV6-1 and TRBJ2-1; D not resolved. This CDR3 region has 14 residues. The V gene's germline CDR1 is MNHNS and CDR2 SASEGT. Trimming removed 7 bases from V and 1 base from J, with 11 bases in between.

The chain employs TRBV11-2 and TRBJ2-7, with D unclear. This CDR3 is 11 amino acids long. The V gene lost 3 bases and the J gene lost 3 bases, with 3 bases spanning the gap. Germline CDR1 SGHAT, CDR2 FQNNGV. The CDR3 DNA follows: TGTGCCAGCAGCTTCCTCTACGAGCAGTACTTC. This encodes CASSFLYEQYF.

The genes are TRBV6-5 and TRBJ2-6; possible D gene TRBD2, 5 bases. Trimming shortened V by 8 bases and J by 0 bases, and 11 bases separated the two germline ends. Germline values: CDR1 MNHEY, CDR2 SVGAGI. The CDR3 has 15 amino acids. CDR3 loop: CASGLGSSGANVLTF. CDR3 DNA sequence: TGTGCCAGCGGGCTTGGGAGCTCTGGGGCCAACGTCCTGACTTTC.

This clone was seen only a few times. The V call is TRBV5-1, the J call TRBJ2-3; D unresolved. V lost 4 bases to trimming and J lost 5 bases, with 14 bases between them. CDR1 and CDR2 (germline): SGHRS, YFSETQ. CDR3 length: 14 residues. CDR3 amino acids: CASSPHKTRDTQYF. The CDR3 nucleotides read TGCGCCAGCAGCCCCCACAAAACAAGAGATACGCAGTATTTT.

The rearrangement links TRBV6-6 to TRBJ2-7; 9 bases agree with TRBD1. J was trimmed by 4 bases and V by 4 bases; bases with no gene match: 5. Germline CDR1 and CDR2: MNHNY and SVGAGI (reference sequence). CDR3 length equals 14 residues. The CDR3: CASSLGQGRYEQYF. CDR3 nucleotide sequence: TGTGCCAGCAGTTTAGGACAGGGGCGATACGAGCAGTACTTC.

The chain couples TRBV6-5 to TRBJ1-2; D is uncertain. The V end was cut by 0 bases, the J end by 4 bases, with 15 bases between. There are 16 residues in the CDR3. Germline V lookup: CDR1 MNHEY, CDR2 SVGAGI. CDR3: CASSYSRRGGGYGYTF. DNA for the CDR3: TGTGCCAGCAGTTACTCGAGGCGGGGAGGAGGCTATGGCTACACCTTC.

This clone appeared a single time. The chain employs TRBV4-1 and TRBJ2-3; D not certain. The CDR3 has 13 amino acids. Trimming left V 1 base short and J 6 bases short, with 8 bases between. The germline CDR1 and CDR2 sequences are MGHRA and YSYEKL. CDR3 coding DNA: TGCGCCAGCAGCCAAGTAAGCTCTGATACGCAGTATTTT. It yields the protein CASSQVSSDTQYF.

J is TRBJ2-1 and V is TRBV12-5; 7 bases agree with TRBD1. The V and J ends lost 1 base and 5 bases, in that order; junction bases with no gene match: 8. Germline V gene sequence: CDR1 LGHNT, CDR2 FRNRAP. CDR3 size: 16 residues. As DNA, the CDR3 is TGTGCTAGTGGTTTGGATTGGACAGGCCGGAACAATGAGCAGTTCTTC. Protein sequence: CASGLDWTGRNNEQFF.

This clone was seen a few times. This chain links TRBV5-5 with TRBJ1-6; D perhaps matches TRBD1 (5 bases). Between the trimmed V and J ends, which lost 0 bases and 1 base, there was a span of 8 bases. CDR3 length: 16 residues. The germline V gene has CDR1 SGHKS and CDR2 YYEKEE (reference sequence). The CDR3 DNA reads TGTGCCAGCAGCTTGGTACAGGATTCCTATAATTCACCCCTCCACTTT. Amino acid sequence: CASSLVQDSYNSPLHF.

This clone was found a few times. The V and J genes are TRBV7-6 and TRBJ1-5; D call uncertain. Germline loops: CDR1 SGHVS, CDR2 FNYEAQ. This CDR3 region has 13 residues. V was trimmed by 6 bases and J by 3 bases, leaving 9 bases between them. CDR3 coding DNA: TGTGCCAGCAGTCTCTCGTCCAATCAGCCCCAGCATTTT. Its protein product is CASSLSSNQPQHF. Full variable domain (missing parts from reference TRBV7-6 and TRBJ1-5): GAGVSQSPRYKVTKRGQDVALRCDPISGHVSLYWYRQALGQGPEFLTYFNYEAQQDKSGLPNDRFSAERPEGSISTLTIQRTEQRDSAMYRCASSLSSNQPQHFGDGTRLSIL.